The T cell receptor beta chain under discussion was sequenced for a study of T cell responses to AZD1222 COVID-19 vaccine. Study conclusions and caveats: Clonal diversity was possibly underestimated, and the donors were mostly white British, with more females. Spike regions recognized by vaccine-associated CD4 TCRs spanned the protein, led by 160-218 and 743-854.

The protocol was immunoSEQ multiplex PCR, while the TCRdb copy is restricted to in-frame clones and leaves out a portion. Of around 61,000 clones listed, 80% to 90% were seen once; the top ten hold roughly 16%. On this clone itself: What it binds is unknown.

Sample: peripheral blood, taken on day 0 of AZD1222 vaccination. This TCR was sampled from an adult in good health.

For the CDR3, the DNA is TGTGCCAGTGCTGCGAGCTACGAGCAGTACTTC. This encodes CASAASYEQYF. The chain links TRBV19 to TRBJ2-7, with D uncertain. Per the germline V gene, CDR1 is LNHDA and CDR2 is SQIVND (reference sequence). This CDR3 has 11 residues. The ends were cut back, 8 bases at V and 3 bases at J, with 8 bases in the middle.